This T cell receptor (beta chain) was sequenced during a study of T cells in localized non-small cell lung cancer. Points from the study as a whole: Only one tumor region was sequenced, so heterogeneity remains possible. Prolonged overall survival went with higher T cell density in the blood. A median of approximately 60 of the top 100 tumor clones appeared in adjacent lung, which was paired and uninvolved. Tumor trailed uninvolved adjacent lung in T cell clonality, which peaked there.

The table came from immunoSEQ multiplex PCR; TCRdb's copy has only in-frame clones and leaves some out. The table records fewer than 100,000 clones, over 75% of them present only once. V lost 4 bases and J 4 bases, leaving 14 bases between the germline ends. The CDR3 has 14 residues. The V gene's germline CDR1 is SGDLS and CDR2 YYNGEE. This clone has only a few counts. Its specificity is unknown. The TCR originated in a female donor older than 55 with stage I lung adenocarcinoma. The genes are TRBV9 and TRBJ1-1; D is undetermined. Source: peripheral blood, taken before any cancer treatment. CDR3 in amino acids: CASSFSPAATEAFF. CDR3 coding DNA: TGTGCCAGCAGCTTCTCACCGGCGGCCACTGAAGCTTTCTTT. Using reference TRBV9 and TRBJ1-1 for the parts outside the CDR3, the full variable domain is DSGVTQTPKHLITATGQRVTLRCSPRSGDLSVYWYQQSLDQGLQFLIQYYNGEERAKGNILERFSAQQFPDLHSELNLSSLELGDSALYFCASSFSPAATEAFFGQGTRLTVV.